The 10 T cell receptor beta chains below all came from one sample that was sequenced in a study of T-cell memory formation after mild COVID-19. TCRdb re-analysed the 5' RACE reads in MiXCR, keeping a single row per CDR3 protein. The sample includes hundreds of thousands of distinct CDR3 sequences, approximately 16% seen only once; the top ten take 22%. Source material: PBMCs or a T cell subset sorted from them (not recorded which). These receptors originate from a man younger than 30 who had mild COVID-19 (a few samples of this study predate the infection). Cell type and time point are not known.

The chain links TRBV6-5 to TRBJ1-3; TRBD1 is a possible D gene (5 bases). Germline V gives CDR1 MNHEY, CDR2 SVGAGI. The CDR3 extends over 17 amino acids. The V gene lost 2 bases and the J gene lost 0 bases, with 14 bases spanning the gap. CDR3 bases: TGTGCCAGCAGTTACGACGTGCGGGGCCTCTCTGGAAACACCATATATTTT. Encoded protein: CASSYDVRGLSGNTIYF.

Written as DNA, the CDR3 is TGCGCCAGCAGCCTTGATTCAGGGGGACTAACTGAAGCTTTCTTT. Residues: CASSLDSGGLTEAFF. This sequence joins TRBV5-1 and TRBJ1-1, with 7 bases identical to TRBD1. V lost 4 bases and J lost 5; bases outside the gene matches: 11. This CDR3 is 15 amino acids long. Per the germline V gene, CDR1 is SGHRS and CDR2 is YFSETQ.

There are a few counts of this clonotype. The chain couples TRBV25-1 to TRBJ1-2, with TRBD1 matching over 7 bases. The V segment lost 7 bases and the J segment 6 bases; nucleotides outside the gene matches: 5. The CDR3 is 12 amino acids. Per the germline V gene, CDR1 is MGHDK and CDR2 is SYGVNS. The CDR3 bases are TGTGCCAGCATGGACAGGTCCGATGGCTACACCTTC. Its protein product is CASMDRSDGYTF.

The chain links TRBV11-2 to TRBJ1-2, with 9 bases matching TRBD1. The CDR3 length is 15 residues. Germline CDR1 is SGHAT and CDR2 is FQNNGV. The V segment lost 4 bases and the J segment 5 bases; nucleotides outside the gene matches: 8. CDR3: CASSWGDRVIYGYTF. The CDR3 coding sequence is TGTGCCAGCAGCTGGGGGGACAGGGTGATATATGGCTACACCTTC.

The rearrangement links TRBV3-1 to TRBJ2-7; D gene uncertain. CDR1 and CDR2 from the germline V gene are LGHDT and YNNKEL (reference sequence). V was shortened by 4 bases and J by 3 bases, with 10 bases between the two germline ends. The CDR3 sequence is 13 residues long. CDR3 sequence (DNA): TGTGCCAGCAGCCCCGGTCGTGGCTACGAGCAGTACGTC. Protein product: CASSPGRGYEQYV.

CDR3 residues: CASTEGLQETQYF. Written as DNA, the CDR3 is TGTGCCAGCACCGAAGGGTTACAAGAGACCCAGTACTTC. The V and J genes are TRBV6-5 and TRBJ2-5; D uncertain. The CDR3 sequence is 13 residues long. Trimming cost V 7 bases and J 2 bases, with 11 bases left between them. The germline V gene has CDR1 MNHEY and CDR2 SVGAGI.

The chain uses TRBV5-5 and TRBJ2-2; no reliable D call. V shed 4 bases and J shed 4 bases, with 14 bases lying between them. CDR3 length: 15 amino acids. CDR1 and CDR2 (germline): SGHKS, YYEKEE (reference sequence). CDR3 residues: CASSQLSAPTGELFF. Written as DNA, the CDR3 is TGTGCCAGCAGCCAGTTATCGGCACCCACCGGGGAGCTGTTTTTT.

The table lists this clonotype with a few counts. This rearrangement joins TRBV5-1 to TRBJ2-7; D is tentatively TRBD1 or TRBD2 (5 bases each). The germline CDR1 and CDR2 sequences are SGHRS and YFSETQ. Trimming took 3 bases from V and 3 from J, leaving 19 bases between them. The CDR3 runs 16 residues. Here the CDR3 reads CASSYLERGPYYEQYF. CDR3 bases: TGCGCCAGCAGCTACCTCGAGAGGGGTCCCTACTACGAGCAGTACTTC.

The chain is built from TRBV7-2 and TRBJ2-6, with 7 bases identical to TRBD1. Germline CDR1 SGHTA, CDR2 FQGNSA. The CDR3 spans 16 residues. V lost 8 bases and J lost 0; bases outside the gene matches: 7. The CDR3 bases are TGTGCCAGCTTCCGGGACAGAGCCTCTGGGGCCAACGTCCTGACTTTC. This encodes CASFRDRASGANVLTF.

This clonotype was recorded a few times. The chain carries TRBV5-1 and TRBJ1-2, with D possibly being TRBD1 (6 bases). V shed 5 bases and J shed 8 bases, with 16 bases lying between them. Per the germline V gene, CDR1 is SGHRS and CDR2 is YFSETQ. The CDR3 runs to 13 residues. In DNA, the CDR3 is TGCGCCAGCAGACAGGGTAGTGGTGTAGGCTACACCTTC. Translation: CASRQGSGVGYTF.